This T cell receptor (beta chain) is drawn from a study of blood T cell repertoires in COVID-19. Study information: The origin of the acute and convalescent COVID-19 samples was the United States, Italy and Spain. T cells, B-cell-depleted T cells, or PBMCs supplied cDNA or gDNA.

Authors' data handling: Amplification of reference gene primers provided the estimated nucleated cell counts. The method was immunoSEQ multiplex PCR; TCRdb's version includes in-frame clones alone and lacks a portion of them. The V and J calls and clone size come from that table; D and trimming were worked out from the DNA. There are some 80,000 clones in the sample; approximately 90% occur only once, and about 21% lies in the top ten. This CDR3 comprises 11 residues. CDR1 is MNHNS and CDR2 is SASEGT in the germline V gene. Trimming removed 2 bases at V and 9 bases at J, with 5 bases between. The sample taken for sequencing was peripheral blood. The TCR was taken from a human donor in a cohort sampled during active COVID-19. This chain joins TRBV6-1 and TRBJ2-1; D is perhaps TRBD1 (5 bases). DNA for the CDR3: TGTGCCAGCAGTGAAAGGGGTGAGCAGTTCTTC. Protein: CASSERGEQFF.